These 18 T cell receptor beta chains share one sample of origin, sequenced in a study of T-cell reconstitution after alpha-beta-depleted transplantation in children. Preparation of the TCRbeta library was carried out with unique molecular identifiers. TCRdb analysed the PCR reads with MiXCR anew, one entry per CDR3 protein. The table has 250,000 to 350,000 distinct CDR3 sequences, 9.9% seen once. The sample was PBMCs from the stem cell graft donor, taken from the stem cell graft. The source of these receptors is a human donor who donated a stem cell graft to a child with SCID.

A few counts support this clonotype. The chain has TRBV7-9 and TRBJ1-4; TRBD1 is a possible D gene (5 bases). Germline V lookup: CDR1 SEHNR, CDR2 FQNEAQ (reference sequence). This CDR3 is 17 amino acids long. The germline V and J ends were trimmed by 0 bases and 3 bases, with 14 bases remaining between them. The CDR3 sequence is CASSLAEAGPPNEKLFF. CDR3 sequence (DNA): TGTGCCAGCAGCTTAGCGGAGGCAGGGCCACCTAATGAAAAACTGTTTTTT.

This clonotype was seen a few times. This chain connects TRBV6-1 to TRBJ1-2, with D tentatively TRBD1 (5 bases). The CDR3 sequence is 12 residues long. The V gene lost 7 bases and the J gene lost 3 bases, with 9 bases spanning the gap. Per the germline V gene, CDR1 is MNHNS and CDR2 is SASEGT. Here the CDR3 DNA reads TGTGCCAGCATGGGGCAAGACTATGGCTACACCTTC. It yields the protein CASMGQDYGYTF.

This clonotype was detected a few times. The V and J genes are TRBV24-1 and TRBJ2-1; 8 nucleotides line up with TRBD1. The V segment lost 4 bases and the J segment 4 bases; nucleotides outside the gene matches: 8. Germline lookup yields CDR1 KGHDR and CDR2 SFDVKD. CDR3 length: 16 residues. The CDR3 DNA follows: TGTGCCACCAGTGACACTAGGACAGGGCAATACAATGAGCAGTTCTTC. Amino acid sequence: CATSDTRTGQYNEQFF.

The rearrangement links TRBV5-1 to TRBJ2-3; no reliable D call. From germline, CDR1 is SGHRS and CDR2 YFSETQ. The V gene lost 4 bases and the J gene lost 6 bases, with 9 bases spanning the gap. This CDR3 comprises 12 residues. CDR3 nucleotides: TGCGCCAGCAGCCTCCTAGAGGATACGCAGTATTTT. Protein: CASSLLEDTQYF.

The chain joins TRBV5-1 to TRBJ2-1; 7 bases map to TRBD2. V was clipped by 6 bases and J by 5 bases; unmatched bases: 11. Germline V gene sequence: CDR1 SGHRS, CDR2 YFSETQ. CDR3 size: 15 residues. In DNA form, the CDR3 reads TGCGCCAGCAAATTAACTAGCGCCTTAAACAATGAGCAGTTCTTC. Translated: CASKLTSALNNEQFF.

The chain combines TRBV5-1 with TRBJ2-7; no clear D gene. The CDR3 contains 16 residues. Trimming left V 0 bases short and J 2 bases short, with 15 bases between. The germline CDR1 and CDR2 sequences are SGHRS and YFSETQ. CDR3 nucleotide sequence: TGCGCCAGCAGCTTGGCCCAGTCTTACAGCACCTACGAGCAGTACTTC. It translates to CASSLAQSYSTYEQYF.

The chain combines TRBV5-1 with TRBJ1-1; a possible D gene is TRBD1 (6 bases). Germline CDR1 reads SGHRS; CDR2 reads YFSETQ. The CDR3 is 16 residues long. Trimming took 4 bases from V and 4 from J, leaving 20 bases between them. The CDR3 coding sequence is TGCGCCAGCAGCCCCGGTGGGGGGGCTTCATCCACTGAAGCTTTCTTT. Amino acids: CASSPGGGASSTEAFF.

The chain carries TRBV19 and TRBJ1-1; D might be TRBD1 (5 bases). Per germline, CDR1 LNHDA and CDR2 SQIVND (reference sequence). Trimming left V 8 bases short and J 0 bases short, with 16 bases between. This CDR3 region has 15 residues. CDR3: CASAEGQGMNTEAFF. The CDR3 DNA reads TGTGCCAGTGCGGAGGGGCAGGGAATGAACACTGAAGCTTTCTTT.

The chain links TRBV5-1 to TRBJ2-3; D gene uncertain. Looked up from germline, CDR1 is SGHRS and CDR2 is YFSETQ. Trimming cost V 4 bases and J 0 bases, with 12 bases left between them. The CDR3 spans 15 residues. CDR3 sequence reads: CASSTTVSSTDTQYF. CDR3 nucleotide sequence: TGCGCCAGCAGCACGACCGTTTCTAGCACAGATACGCAGTATTTT.

The chain couples TRBV12-3 or TRBV12-4 to TRBJ1-1; the D is unclear. Trimming cost V 2 bases and J 7 bases, with 23 bases left between them. The CDR3 totals 17 residues. CDR3 amino acids: CASSLTARSLLPLEAFF. As DNA, the CDR3 is TGTGCCAGCAGTTTAACGGCCAGGAGCCTCCTACCCCTTGAAGCTTTCTTT.

This clonotype was seen ten or more times. V is TRBV5-1 and J is TRBJ2-1, with 7 bases that match TRBD1. The CDR3 has 16 amino acids. V lost 4 bases, J lost 3 bases, and 10 bases stayed unmatched. Germline lookup yields CDR1 SGHRS and CDR2 YFSETQ. This CDR3 is CASSPYPGTVYNEQFF. For the CDR3, the DNA is TGCGCCAGCAGCCCCTATCCCGGGACAGTCTACAATGAGCAGTTCTTC.

The V and J genes are TRBV5-1 and TRBJ1-1; tentative D call: TRBD1 (5 bases). Germline V gene sequence: CDR1 SGHRS, CDR2 YFSETQ. This CDR3 spans 14 amino acids. Trimming removed 4 bases at V and 1 base at J, with 11 bases between. The CDR3 protein is CASSTWGPNTEAFF. The CDR3 nucleotides are TGCGCCAGCAGCACTTGGGGACCGAACACTGAAGCTTTCTTT.

This clonotype showed up just a few times. This sequence joins TRBV5-1 and TRBJ2-3; unclear D gene. The CDR3 totals 13 residues. Germline values: CDR1 SGHRS, CDR2 YFSETQ. V gave up 3 bases and J gave up 5 bases, with 10 bases separating them. The CDR3 loop reads CASSSDPGDTQYF. DNA of the CDR3: TGCGCCAGCAGCTCCGACCCAGGAGATACGCAGTATTTT.

The CDR3 DNA is TGTGCGAGCGAGTCGGGGGATGGGAATTACTACAATGAGCAGTTCTTC. This translates into CASESGDGNYYNEQFF. The genes are TRBV2 and TRBJ2-1; D is perhaps TRBD2 (6 bases). Germline-derived CDR1 and CDR2 are SNHLY and FYNNEI. The CDR3 is 16 residues long.

This clonotype has a count of ten or more. The V gene is TRBV29-1, the J gene TRBJ2-7, with 7 bases identical to TRBD2. Germline-derived CDR1 and CDR2 are SQVTM and ANQGSEA. The CDR3 is 13 residues long. J lost 6 bases, V lost 7 bases, and 12 bases had no gene match. The CDR3 region has the DNA TGCAGCGCCTGGTCGGGGGGAGCGGGCGAGCAGTACTTC. Encoded protein: CSAWSGGAGEQYF.

This clonotype has a count of ten or more. The CDR3 region has the DNA TGTGCCAGCAGCTTGGAGTGGCAGGGGCCCCCCTACGAGCAGTACTTC. Translation: CASSLEWQGPPYEQYF. V usage is TRBV5-6 and J usage is TRBJ2-7, with D tentatively TRBD1 (6 bases). Trimming left V 0 bases short and J 2 bases short, with 15 bases between. This CDR3 comprises 16 residues. CDR1 is SGHDT and CDR2 is YYEEEE in the germline V gene.

The chain uses TRBV6-5 and TRBJ1-1; 7 bases match TRBD1. The CDR3 has 16 residues. From germline, CDR1 is MNHEY and CDR2 SVGAGI. Germline trimming cut 4 bases from V and 0 bases from J; bases unmatched to any gene: 8. The CDR3: CASSSHRGLVNTEAFF. In nucleotides, the CDR3 is TGTGCCAGCAGTTCCCACAGGGGATTAGTGAACACTGAAGCTTTCTTT.

This clonotype has only a few counts. The rearrangement uses TRBV12-3 or TRBV12-4 and TRBJ1-2; D ambiguous. V lost 3 bases and J 4 bases, leaving 15 bases between the germline ends. The length of the CDR3 is 15 residues. CDR3: CASSFTVGESYGYTF. The CDR3 bases are TGTGCCAGCAGTTTTACGGTCGGGGAAAGCTATGGCTACACCTTC.